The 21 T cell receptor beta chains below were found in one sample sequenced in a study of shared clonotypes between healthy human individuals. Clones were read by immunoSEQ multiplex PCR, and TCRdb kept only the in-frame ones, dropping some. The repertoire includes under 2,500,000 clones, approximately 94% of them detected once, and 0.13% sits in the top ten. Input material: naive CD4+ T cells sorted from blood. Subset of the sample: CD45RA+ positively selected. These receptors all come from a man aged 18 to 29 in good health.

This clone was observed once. The CDR3, as DNA: TGTGCCAGCAGTTTCGAGCCAGCAGTTCCCGAAAAACTGTTTTTT. This translates into CASSFEPAVPEKLFF. The chain combines TRBV27 with TRBJ1-4; D ambiguous. The length of the CDR3 is 15 residues. Germline CDR1 MNHEY, CDR2 SMNVEV (reference sequence). Trimming left V 3 bases short and J 8 bases short, with 16 bases between.

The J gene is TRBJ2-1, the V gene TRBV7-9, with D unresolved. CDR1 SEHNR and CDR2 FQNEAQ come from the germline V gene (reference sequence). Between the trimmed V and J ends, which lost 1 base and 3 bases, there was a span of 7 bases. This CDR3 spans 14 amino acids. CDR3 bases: TGTGCCAGCAGCTTAGTAGGCGGCTACAATGAGCAGTTCTTC. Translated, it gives CASSLVGGYNEQFF.

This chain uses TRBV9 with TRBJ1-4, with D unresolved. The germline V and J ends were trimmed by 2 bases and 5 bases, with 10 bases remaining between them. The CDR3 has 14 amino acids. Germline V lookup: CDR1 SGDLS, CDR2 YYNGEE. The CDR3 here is CASSVTDLNEKLFF. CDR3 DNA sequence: TGTGCCAGCAGCGTTACGGACCTCAATGAAAAACTGTTTTTT. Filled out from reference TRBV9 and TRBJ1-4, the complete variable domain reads DSGVTQTPKHLITATGQRVTLRCSPRSGDLSVYWYQQSLDQGLQFLIQYYNGEERAKGNILERFSAQQFPDLHSELNLSSLELGDSALYFCASSVTDLNEKLFFGSGTQLSVL.

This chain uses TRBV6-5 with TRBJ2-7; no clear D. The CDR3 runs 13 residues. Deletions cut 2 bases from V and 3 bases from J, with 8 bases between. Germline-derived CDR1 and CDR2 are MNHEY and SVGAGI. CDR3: CASSYSQVYEQYF. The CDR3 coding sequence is TGTGCCAGCAGTTACAGCCAGGTCTACGAGCAGTACTTC.

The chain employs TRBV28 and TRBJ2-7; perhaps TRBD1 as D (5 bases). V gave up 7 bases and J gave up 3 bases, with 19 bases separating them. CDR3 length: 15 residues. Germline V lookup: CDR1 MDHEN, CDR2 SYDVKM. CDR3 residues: CASTKGRVGFYEQYF. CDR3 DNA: TGTGCCAGCACAAAAGGCAGGGTGGGATTCTACGAGCAGTACTTC. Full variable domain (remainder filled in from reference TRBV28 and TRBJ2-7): DVKVTQSSRYLVKRTGEKVFLECVQDMDHENMFWYRQDPGLGLRLIYFSYDVKMKEKGDIPEGYSVSREKKERFSLILESASTNQTSMYLCASTKGRVGFYEQYFGPGTRLTVT.

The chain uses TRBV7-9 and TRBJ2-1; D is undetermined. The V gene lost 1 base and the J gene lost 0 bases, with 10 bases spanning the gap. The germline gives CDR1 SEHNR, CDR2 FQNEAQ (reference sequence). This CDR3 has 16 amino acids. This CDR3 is CASSLGDLVSYNEQFF. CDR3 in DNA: TGTGCCAGCAGCTTAGGCGACCTAGTCTCCTACAATGAGCAGTTCTTC.

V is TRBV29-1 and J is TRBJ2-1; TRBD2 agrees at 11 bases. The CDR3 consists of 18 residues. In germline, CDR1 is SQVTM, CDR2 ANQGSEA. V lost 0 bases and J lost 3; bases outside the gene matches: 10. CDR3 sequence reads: CSVEDLLYLAGGYNEQFF. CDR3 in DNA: TGCAGCGTTGAAGATCTCCTATACCTAGCGGGGGGCTACAATGAGCAGTTCTTC.

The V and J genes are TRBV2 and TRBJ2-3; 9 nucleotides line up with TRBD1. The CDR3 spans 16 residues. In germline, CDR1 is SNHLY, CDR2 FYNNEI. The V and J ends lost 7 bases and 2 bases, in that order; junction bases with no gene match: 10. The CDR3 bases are TGTGCCAGCAAGAGCCGAGGACAGGGGATCACAGATACGCAGTATTTT. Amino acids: CASKSRGQGITDTQYF.

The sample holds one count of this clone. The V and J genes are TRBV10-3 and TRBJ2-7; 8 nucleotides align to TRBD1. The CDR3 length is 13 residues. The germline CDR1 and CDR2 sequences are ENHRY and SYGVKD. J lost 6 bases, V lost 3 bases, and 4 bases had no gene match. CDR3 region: CAISDQGAGEQYF. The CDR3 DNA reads TGTGCCATCAGTGATCAGGGGGCGGGCGAGCAGTACTTC.

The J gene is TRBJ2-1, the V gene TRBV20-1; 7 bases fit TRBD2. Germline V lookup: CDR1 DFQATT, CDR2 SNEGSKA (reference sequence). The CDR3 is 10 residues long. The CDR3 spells CSATSDGQFF. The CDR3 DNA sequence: TGCAGCGCAACTAGCGACGGGCAGTTCTTC.

This chain's CDR3 is CASSYSRQGNGEQYF. The CDR3 DNA reads as TGTGCCAGCAGTTACTCGAGGCAGGGCAATGGCGAGCAGTACTTC. The rearrangement joins TRBV6-5 to TRBJ2-7; D is possibly TRBD1 (5 bases). The V and J ends lost 0 bases and 6 bases respectively, with 15 bases between them. This CDR3 has 15 amino acids. The germline CDR1 and CDR2 sequences are MNHEY and SVGAGI.

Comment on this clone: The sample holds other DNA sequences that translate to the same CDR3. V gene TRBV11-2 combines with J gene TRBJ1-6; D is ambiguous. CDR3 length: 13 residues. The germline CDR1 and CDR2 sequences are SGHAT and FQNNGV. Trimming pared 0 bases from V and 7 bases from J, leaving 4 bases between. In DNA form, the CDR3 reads TGTGCCAGCAGCTTAGATCTAAATTCACCCCTCCACTTT. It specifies CASSLDLNSPLHF.

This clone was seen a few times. The CDR3 DNA is TGTGCCAGCAGTGAAGCACAGTATGGCTACACCTTC. Its translation: CASSEAQYGYTF. The gene calls are TRBV6-1 and TRBJ1-2; D remains ambiguous. Trimming shortened V by 0 bases and J by 5 bases, and 4 bases separated the two germline ends. This CDR3 is built from 12 residues. The V gene's germline CDR1 is MNHNS and CDR2 SASEGT.

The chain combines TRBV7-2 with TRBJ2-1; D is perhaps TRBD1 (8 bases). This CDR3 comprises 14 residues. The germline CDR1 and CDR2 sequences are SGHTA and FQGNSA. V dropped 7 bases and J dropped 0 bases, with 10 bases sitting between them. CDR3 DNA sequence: TGTGCCAGCAACAGGGGGGGCTCCTACAATGAGCAGTTCTTC. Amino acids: CASNRGGSYNEQFF.

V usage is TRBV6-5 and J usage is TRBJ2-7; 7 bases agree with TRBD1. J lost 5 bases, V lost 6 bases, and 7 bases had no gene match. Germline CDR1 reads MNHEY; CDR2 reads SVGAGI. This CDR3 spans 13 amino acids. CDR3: CASREGGGHEQYF. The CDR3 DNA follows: TGTGCCAGCAGGGAAGGGGGCGGCCACGAGCAGTACTTC.

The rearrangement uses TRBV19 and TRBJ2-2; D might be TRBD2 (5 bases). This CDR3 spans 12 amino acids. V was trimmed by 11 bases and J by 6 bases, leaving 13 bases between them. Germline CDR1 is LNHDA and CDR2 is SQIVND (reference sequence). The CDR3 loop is CASVRAAGELFF. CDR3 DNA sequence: TGTGCCTCGGTGAGGGCAGCCGGGGAGCTGTTTTTT.

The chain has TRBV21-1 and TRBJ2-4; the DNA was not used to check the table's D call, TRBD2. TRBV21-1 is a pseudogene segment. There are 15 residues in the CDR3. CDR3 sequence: CASSNRGPEGNIQYF. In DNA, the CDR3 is TGTGCCAGCAGCAATAGAGGGCCCGAAGGAAACATTCAGTACTTC.

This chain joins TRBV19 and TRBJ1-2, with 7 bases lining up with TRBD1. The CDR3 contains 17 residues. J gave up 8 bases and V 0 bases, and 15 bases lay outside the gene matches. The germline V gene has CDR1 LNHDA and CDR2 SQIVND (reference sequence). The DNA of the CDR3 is TGTGCCAGTAGTATAGATCTTGAGACAGGGCGACGGTTGGGCTACACCTTC. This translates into CASSIDLETGRRLGYTF.

The CDR3 sequence: CASSIRTFHNEQFF. CDR3 DNA sequence: TGTGCCAGCAGCATTAGGACATTTCACAATGAGCAGTTCTTC. The chain has TRBV21-1 and TRBJ2-1; TRBD1, as called in the table, went unchecked against the DNA. TRBV21-1 is a recognized pseudogene. This CDR3 region has 14 residues.

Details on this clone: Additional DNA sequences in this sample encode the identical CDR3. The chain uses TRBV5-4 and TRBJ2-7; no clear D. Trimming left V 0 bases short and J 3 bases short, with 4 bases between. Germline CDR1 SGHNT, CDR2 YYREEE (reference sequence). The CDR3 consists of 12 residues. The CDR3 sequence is CASSLESYEQYF. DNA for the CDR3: TGTGCCAGCAGCTTGGAAAGCTACGAGCAGTACTTC.

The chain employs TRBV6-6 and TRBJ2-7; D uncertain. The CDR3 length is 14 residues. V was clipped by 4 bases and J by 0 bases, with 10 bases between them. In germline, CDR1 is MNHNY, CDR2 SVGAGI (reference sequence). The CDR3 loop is CASSSPPSSYEQYF. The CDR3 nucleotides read TGTGCCAGCAGTTCTCCCCCAAGCTCCTACGAGCAGTACTTC.